These 10 T cell receptor beta chains were all obtained from the same sample, sequenced in a study of blood T cell repertoires in COVID-19. Profiled with immunoSEQ multiplex PCR; TCRdb holds only in-frame clones, not every one. The sample gives roughly 34,000 clones, over 80% of which show up once; around a tenth is in the top ten. What was sequenced was peripheral blood. These receptors were collected from a man older than 75 with active COVID-19.

This chain links TRBV9 with TRBJ2-7; TRBD1 matches 10 bases. There are 16 residues in the CDR3. J was trimmed by 4 bases and V by 5 bases; bases with no gene match: 12. Germline CDR1 is SGDLS and CDR2 is YYNGEE. The CDR3 here is CASSDSPGTGVYEQYF. The DNA of the CDR3 is TGTGCCAGCAGTGATTCCCCCGGGACAGGGGTTTACGAGCAGTACTTC.

CDR3 DNA: TGTGCCTGGAGTGGGACACCTAACTACAATGAGCAGTTCTTC. Protein product: CAWSGTPNYNEQFF. V usage is TRBV30 and J usage is TRBJ2-1; TRBD1 might be the D (5 bases). The germline V gene has CDR1 GTSNPN and CDR2 SVGIG (reference sequence). This CDR3 contains 14 residues. The V end lost 1 base, the J end lost 3 bases, and 10 bases lay between the germline ends.

The chain recombines TRBV5-6 with TRBJ2-2; TRBD2 aligns across 10 bases. J lost 1 base, V lost 4 bases, and 4 bases had no gene match. The CDR3 runs 16 residues. Germline CDR1 SGHDT, CDR2 YYEEEE. CDR3 residues: CASSIWTSGNTGELFF. The CDR3 DNA is TGTGCCAGCAGCATCTGGACTAGCGGGAACACCGGGGAGCTGTTTTTT.

The chain carries TRBV28 and TRBJ2-7, with 9 bases that match TRBD1. The germline gives CDR1 MDHEN, CDR2 SYDVKM. This CDR3 region has 15 residues. The J segment lost 3 bases and the V segment lost 2 bases, leaving 5 bases of the junction unmatched. The CDR3 reads CASSLMGQGYYEQYF. The DNA of the CDR3 is TGTGCCAGCAGTTTAATGGGACAGGGATACTACGAGCAGTACTTC.

The rearrangement uses TRBV2 and TRBJ2-7, with D tentatively TRBD1 (5 bases). This CDR3 is 14 amino acids long. CDR1 is SNHLY, CDR2 FYNNEI, per germline. The V end lost 2 bases, the J end lost 4 bases, and 12 bases lay between the germline ends. The CDR3 nucleotides read TGTGCCAGCAGTGAACAGGCAGGGTATTACGAGCAGTACTTC. Translated: CASSEQAGYYEQYF. Full variable domain (remainder filled in from reference TRBV2 and TRBJ2-7): EPEVTQTPSHQVTQMGQEVILRCVPISNHLYFYWYRQILGQKVEFLVSFYNNEISEKSEIFDDQFSVERPDGSNFTLKIRSTKLEDSAMYFCASSEQAGYYEQYFGPGTRLTVT.

The V and J genes are TRBV27 and TRBJ2-1; 10 bases are a match to TRBD1. With 5 bases clipped from V and 2 bases from J, the junction kept 3 bases outside the gene matches. CDR1 and CDR2 from the germline V gene are MNHEY and SMNVEV (reference sequence). The CDR3 spans 15 residues. CDR3 residues: CASSLGTGAYNEQFF. In nucleotides, the CDR3 is TGTGCCAGCAGTCTGGGGACAGGGGCCTACAATGAGCAGTTCTTC.

The chain recombines TRBV9 with TRBJ2-5, with TRBD1 matching 7 bases. Germline CDR1 is SGDLS and CDR2 is YYNGEE. This CDR3 has 15 residues. The trim removed 0 bases at V and 5 bases at J, leaving 7 bases unmatched. The CDR3 sequence: CASSVVGGWRETQYF. The CDR3 DNA reads TGTGCCAGCAGCGTAGTAGGGGGCTGGAGGGAGACCCAGTACTTC.

The chain recombines TRBV19 with TRBJ2-1; D might be TRBD2 (7 bases). Trimming took off 5 bases at V and 5 bases at J, with 16 bases between the two ends. Germline values: CDR1 LNHDA, CDR2 SQIVND (reference sequence). CDR3 length: 15 residues. CDR3 residues: CASSQGLGGHNEQFF. The CDR3 nucleotides are TGTGCCAGTAGTCAAGGACTAGGGGGGCACAATGAGCAGTTCTTC.

This clone was seen a single time. The chain carries TRBV29-1 and TRBJ1-6, with 8 bases matching TRBD1. The CDR3 spans 13 residues. V was pared by 6 bases and J by 7 bases, with 5 bases of the junction left unmatched. CDR1 is SQVTM, CDR2 ANQGSEA, per germline. This chain's CDR3 is CSVQGARNSPLHF. The CDR3 DNA reads TGCAGCGTGCAGGGGGCTAGGAATTCACCCCTCCACTTT.

The V gene is TRBV3-1 (or the pseudogene TRBV3-2), the J gene TRBJ2-1; perhaps TRBD2 as D (7 bases). The V end was cut by 3 bases, the J end by 0 bases, with 21 bases between. The CDR3 totals 19 residues. Germline-derived CDR1 and CDR2 are LGHDT and YNNKEL (reference sequence). The CDR3 loop reads CASSQRAGEGVSSYNEQFF. The CDR3 nucleotides read TGTGCCAGCAGCCAGAGGGCGGGAGAGGGGGTCAGCTCCTACAATGAGCAGTTCTTC.